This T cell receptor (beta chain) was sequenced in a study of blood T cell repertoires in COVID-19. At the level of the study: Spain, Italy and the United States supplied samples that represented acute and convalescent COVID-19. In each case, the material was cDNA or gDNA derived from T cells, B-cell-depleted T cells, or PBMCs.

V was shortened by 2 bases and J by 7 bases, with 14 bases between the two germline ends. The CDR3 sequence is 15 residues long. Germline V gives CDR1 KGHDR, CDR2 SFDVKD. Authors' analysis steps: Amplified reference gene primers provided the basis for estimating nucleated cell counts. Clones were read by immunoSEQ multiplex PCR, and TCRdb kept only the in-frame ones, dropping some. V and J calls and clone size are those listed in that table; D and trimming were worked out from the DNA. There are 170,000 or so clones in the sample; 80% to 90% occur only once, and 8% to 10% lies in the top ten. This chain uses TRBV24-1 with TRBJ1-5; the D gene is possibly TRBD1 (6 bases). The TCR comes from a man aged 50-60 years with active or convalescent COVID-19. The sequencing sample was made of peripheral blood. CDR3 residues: CATSDSGTPQQPQHF. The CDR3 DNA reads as TGTGCCACCAGTGATTCCGGGACACCTCAACAGCCCCAGCATTTT.